This TCR beta chain stems from a study of radiotherapy plus CTLA-4 blockade in lung cancer. Study-level background: There were objective responses in 15% to 20% of patients, and around 31% had disease control.

Sequencing was performed with immunoSEQ multiplex PCR; in TCRdb, only in-frame clones are kept and a portion is missing. The sample lists over 100,000 clones, roughly 77% occurring once. In germline, CDR1 is SEHNR, CDR2 FQNEAQ (reference sequence). The CDR3 is made up of 12 amino acids. Trimming stripped 3 bases from V and 15 bases from J, with 15 bases between. This material consisted of peripheral blood, taken from a patient treated with radiotherapy plus ipilimumab. This chain uses TRBV7-9 with TRBJ2-1; possibly TRBD2 for D (5 bases). This clonotype was sampled from a human donor with non-small cell lung cancer that progressed on radiotherapy plus ipilimumab. Some clones in this sample may be carry-over from other donors' samples. The CDR3 coding sequence is TGTGCCAGCAGCTTCGAGGGCAGGTTTTTGTTCTTC. This translates into CASSFEGRFLFF.